The present T cell receptor (beta chain) was sequenced within a study of naive and memory T cell subsets. Germline-derived CDR1 and CDR2 are GTSNPN and SVGIG (reference sequence). CDR3 length: 13 residues. Trimming removed 0 bases from V and 4 bases from J, with 10 bases in between. The beta constant-region primer was an equimolar mix of two oligonucleotides covering TRBC1 and TRBC2. The ligated cDNA underwent four PCR rounds using SP2 and nested alpha and beta constant-region primers. Using its own MiXCR run on the UMI-ligation and nested PCR reads, TCRdb lists one record per CDR3 protein. This sample yields 85,000 or so distinct CDR3 sequences, of which approximately 10% are seen a single time; less than 1.5% belongs to the top ten.

The origin of this receptor is a human donor in good health. J is TRBJ2-7 and V is TRBV30, with D tentatively TRBD1 (5 bases). The sequenced sample consisted of naive CD8+ T cells from blood. The CDR3 nucleotides read TGTGCCTGGAGTGTAGGGCAGGGTTACGAGCAGTACTTC. This codes for CAWSVGQGYEQYF.